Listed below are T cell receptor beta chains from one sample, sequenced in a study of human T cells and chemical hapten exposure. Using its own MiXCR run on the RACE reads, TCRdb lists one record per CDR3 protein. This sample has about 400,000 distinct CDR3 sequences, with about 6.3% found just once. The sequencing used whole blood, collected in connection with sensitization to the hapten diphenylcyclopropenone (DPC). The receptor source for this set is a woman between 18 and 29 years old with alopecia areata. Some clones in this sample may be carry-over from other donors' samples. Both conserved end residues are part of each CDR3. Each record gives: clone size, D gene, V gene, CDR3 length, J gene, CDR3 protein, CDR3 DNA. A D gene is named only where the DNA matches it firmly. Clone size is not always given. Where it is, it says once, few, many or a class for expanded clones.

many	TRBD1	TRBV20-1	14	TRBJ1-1	CSAKSDRANTEAFF	TGCAGTGCTAAATCGGACAGGGCGAACACTGAAGCTTTCTTT
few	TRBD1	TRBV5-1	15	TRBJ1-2	CASSLVGDRPGGYTF	TGCGCCAGCAGCTTGGTAGGGGACAGGCCCGGTGGCTACACCTTC
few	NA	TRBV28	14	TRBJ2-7	CASSPYRVRYEQYF	TGTGCCAGCAGCCCTTACAGGGTACGCTACGAGCAGTACTTC
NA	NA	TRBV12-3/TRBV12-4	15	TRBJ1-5	CASSLRAASNQPQHF	TGTGCCAGCAGTTTAAGGGCAGCTAGCAATCAGCCCCAGCATTTT
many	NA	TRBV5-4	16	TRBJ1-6	CASSASTGNANSPLHF	TGTGCCAGCAGCGCCAGTACAGGGAATGCCAATTCACCCCTCCACTTT
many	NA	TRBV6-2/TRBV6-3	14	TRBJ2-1	CASIQTSSFSEQFF	TGTGCCAGCATCCAAACTAGCTCCTTTAGTGAGCAGTTCTTC
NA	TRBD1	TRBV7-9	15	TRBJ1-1	CASSRGTGERTEAFF	TGTGCCAGCAGCCGCGGGACAGGGGAGCGGACTGAAGCTTTCTTT
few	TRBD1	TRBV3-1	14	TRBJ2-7	CASSQPIQGDEQYF	TGTGCCAGCAGCCAACCTATCCAGGGGGACGAGCAGTACTTC
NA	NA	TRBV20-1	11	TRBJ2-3	CSAWTRNTQYF	TGCAGTGCTTGGACTCGTAATACGCAGTATTTT
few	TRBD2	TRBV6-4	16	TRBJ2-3	CASSEGIAGASDTQYF	TGTGCCAGCAGTGAGGGCATAGCGGGGGCTTCAGATACGCAGTATTTT
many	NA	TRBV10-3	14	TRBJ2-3	CAISEIRGIDTQYF	TGTGCCATCAGTGAGATCAGGGGCATAGATACGCAGTATTTT
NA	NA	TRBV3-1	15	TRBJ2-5	CASSQDIVGRETQYF	TGTGCCAGCAGCCAAGATATCGTGGGACGGGAGACCCAGTACTTC
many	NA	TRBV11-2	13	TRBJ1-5	CASSLSQDQPQHF	TGTGCCAGCAGCTTAAGCCAGGATCAGCCCCAGCATTTT
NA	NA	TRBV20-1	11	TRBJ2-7	CSARETYEQYF	TGCAGTGCTAGAGAGACATACGAGCAGTACTTC
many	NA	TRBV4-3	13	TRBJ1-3	CASSQDYGNTIYF	TGCGCCAGCAGCCAAGATTACGGAAACACCATATATTTT
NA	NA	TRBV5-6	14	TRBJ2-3	CASSLVVATDTQYF	TGTGCCAGCAGCTTGGTGGTAGCCACAGATACGCAGTATTTT
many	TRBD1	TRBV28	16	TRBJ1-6	CASSLRDRSPVSPLHF	TGTGCCAGCAGTCTCCGGGACAGGAGCCCCGTTTCACCCCTCCACTTT
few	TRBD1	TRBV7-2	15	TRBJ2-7	CASRLRGQVPYEQYF	TGTGCCAGCAGGTTACGGGGACAGGTTCCCTACGAGCAGTACTTC
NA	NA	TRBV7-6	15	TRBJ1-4	CASSLEILSSEKLFF	TGTGCCAGCAGCTTAGAAATTTTGAGTTCCGAAAAACTGTTTTTT
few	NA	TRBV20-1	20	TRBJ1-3	CSAKKHGQGKLLSSGNTIYF	TGCAGTGCCAAAAAACACGGTCAGGGTAAGCTGCTGTCCAGTGGAAACACCATATATTTT
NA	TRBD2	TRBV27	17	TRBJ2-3	CASSPQGAGPSTDTQYF	TGTGCCAGCAGTCCCCAGGGAGCGGGGCCCTCCACAGATACGCAGTATTTT
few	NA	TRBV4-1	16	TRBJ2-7	CASSQDVQGHPYEQYF	TGCGCCAGCAGCCAAGACGTGCAGGGTCATCCCTACGAGCAGTACTTC
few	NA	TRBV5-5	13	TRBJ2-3	CASSLVFRDTQYF	TGTGCCAGCAGCTTGGTGTTCAGAGATACGCAGTATTTT
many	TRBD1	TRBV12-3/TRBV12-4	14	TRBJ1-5	CASRIDRGDQPQHF	TGTGCCAGCAGGATTGACAGGGGCGATCAGCCCCAGCATTTT
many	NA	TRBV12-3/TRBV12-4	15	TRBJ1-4	CASSLTAGTNEKLFF	TGTGCCAGCAGCCTAACTGCAGGGACTAATGAAAAACTGTTTTTT
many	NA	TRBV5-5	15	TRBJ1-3	CASSSRHYSGNTIYF	TGTGCCAGCAGCTCAAGACATTACTCTGGAAACACCATATATTTT
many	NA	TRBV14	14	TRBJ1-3	CASSQIQHGNTIYF	TGTGCCAGCAGCCAAATCCAGCACGGAAACACCATATATTTT
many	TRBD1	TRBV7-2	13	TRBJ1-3	CASGGQGRNTIYF	TGTGCCAGCGGCGGACAGGGTAGAAACACCATATATTTT
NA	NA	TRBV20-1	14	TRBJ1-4	CSAGRTPSNEKLFF	TGCAGTGCTGGACGGACACCTAGTAATGAAAAACTGTTTTTT
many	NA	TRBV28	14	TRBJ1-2	CASSTRGPNYGYTF	TGTGCCAGCAGTACAAGGGGACCTAACTATGGCTACACCTTC
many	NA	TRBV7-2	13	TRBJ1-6	CASSLRTDSPLHF	TGTGCCAGCAGCCTTAGGACAGACTCACCCCTCCACTTT
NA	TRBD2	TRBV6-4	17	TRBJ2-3	CASSDSSSGGAVDTQYF	TGTGCCAGCAGTGACTCTTCTAGCGGGGGGGCCGTAGATACGCAGTATTTT
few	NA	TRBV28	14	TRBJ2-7	CASTMVGGPYEQYF	TGTGCCAGCACCATGGTGGGAGGCCCCTACGAGCAGTACTTC
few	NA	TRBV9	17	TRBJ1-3	CASSVGTVPSSGNTIYF	TGTGCCAGCAGCGTTGGGACCGTTCCAAGCTCTGGAAACACCATATATTTT
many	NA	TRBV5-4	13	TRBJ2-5	CASSFWASETQYF	TGTGCCAGCAGCTTTTGGGCTTCAGAGACCCAGTACTTC
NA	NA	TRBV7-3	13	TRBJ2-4	CASSLDSQNIQYF	TGTGCCAGCAGCTTGGACAGCCAAAACATTCAGTACTTC